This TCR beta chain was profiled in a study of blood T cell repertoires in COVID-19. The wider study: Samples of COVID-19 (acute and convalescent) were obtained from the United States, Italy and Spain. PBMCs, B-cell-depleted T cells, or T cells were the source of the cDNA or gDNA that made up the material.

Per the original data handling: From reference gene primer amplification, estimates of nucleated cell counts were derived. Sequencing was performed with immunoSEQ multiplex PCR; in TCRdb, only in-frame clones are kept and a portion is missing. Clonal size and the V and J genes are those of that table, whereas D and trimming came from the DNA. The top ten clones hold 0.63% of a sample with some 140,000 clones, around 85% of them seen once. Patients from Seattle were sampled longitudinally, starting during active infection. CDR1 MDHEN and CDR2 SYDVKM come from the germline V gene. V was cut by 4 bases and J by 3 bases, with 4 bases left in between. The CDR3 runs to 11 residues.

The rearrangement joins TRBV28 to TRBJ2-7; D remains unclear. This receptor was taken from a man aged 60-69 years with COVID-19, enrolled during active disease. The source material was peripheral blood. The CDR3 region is CASSSNYEQYF. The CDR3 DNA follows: TGTGCCAGCAGTTCCAACTACGAGCAGTACTTC.